These 30 T cell receptor beta chains originate from one sample sequenced in a study of blood T cell repertoires in COVID-19. The data were produced by immunoSEQ multiplex PCR, yet TCRdb's version contains in-frame clones alone and is incomplete. The sample gives about 44,000 clones, nearly 90% of which show up once; around 15% is in the top ten. Input material: peripheral blood. Source of these receptors: a man in his 70s with active COVID-19.

V is TRBV4-1 and J is TRBJ2-7; 8 nucleotides match TRBD2. V shed 3 bases and J 6 bases; nucleotides not matched to a gene: 1. The CDR3 has 12 residues. Germline loops: CDR1 MGHRA, CDR2 YSYEKL. CDR3 in DNA: TGCGCCAGCAGCCACACTAGCGGCGAGCAGTACTTC. Encoded protein: CASSHTSGEQYF.

The gene calls are TRBV4-3 and TRBJ1-2, with 7 bases matching TRBD1. Losses at the gene ends were 1 base for V and 8 bases for J; bases not matched to a gene: 7. This CDR3 is 14 amino acids long. Germline CDR1 and CDR2: LGHNA and YSLEER. The CDR3 DNA reads as TGCGCCAGCAGCCAAGGTGTGACAGGGTTAGGCTACACCTTC. Protein: CASSQGVTGLGYTF.

The chain employs TRBV7-8 and TRBJ2-3, with TRBD1 identical over 9 bases. Trimming at V came to 5 bases and at J to 2 bases, leaving 8 bases not matched to a gene. In germline, CDR1 is SGHVS, CDR2 FQNEAQ. The CDR3 has 16 residues. DNA of the CDR3: TGTGCCAGCAGCCCGTACAGGGGGCGAGCCACAGATACGCAGTATTTT. It specifies CASSPYRGRATDTQYF.

This chain links TRBV19 with TRBJ2-7; 9 bases agree with TRBD2. The V segment lost 4 bases and the J segment 3 bases; nucleotides outside the gene matches: 4. CDR1 and CDR2 (germline): LNHDA, SQIVND (reference sequence). This CDR3 contains 14 residues. CDR3 residues: CASSKAGGDYEQYF. The CDR3 DNA is TGTGCCAGTAGTAAAGCGGGGGGTGACTACGAGCAGTACTTC.

The V gene is TRBV7-9, the J gene TRBJ1-5, with 7 bases aligning to TRBD1. Germline lookup yields CDR1 SEHNR and CDR2 FQNEAQ (reference sequence). There are 18 residues in the CDR3. With 5 bases clipped from V and 0 bases from J, the junction kept 13 bases outside the gene matches. The CDR3 coding sequence is TGTGCCAGCAGCCCAACGGGCCCGACAGGGTATAGCAATCAGCCCCAGCATTTT. Translated: CASSPTGPTGYSNQPQHF. The whole variable domain, remainder taken from reference TRBV7-9 and TRBJ1-5, is DTGVSQNPRHKITKRGQNVTFRCDPISEHNRLYWYRQTLGQGPEFLTYFQNEAQLEKSRLLSDRFSAERPKGSFSTLEIQRTEQGDSAMYLCASSPTGPTGYSNQPQHFGDGTRLSIL.

This clone is a singleton in its sample. The J gene is TRBJ2-3, the V gene TRBV2, with 10 bases lining up with TRBD2. The CDR3 runs 15 residues. Germline trimming cut 6 bases from V and 5 bases from J; bases unmatched to any gene: 8. The germline V gene has CDR1 SNHLY and CDR2 FYNNEI. CDR3 bases: TGTGCCAGCAGGTTAGATAGCGGGGGGCAAGATACGCAGTATTTT. Translation: CASRLDSGGQDTQYF.

The chain carries TRBV13 and TRBJ1-3; tentatively, D is TRBD1 (5 bases). Trimming cost V 0 bases and J 1 base, with 13 bases left between them. CDR1 is PRHDT, CDR2 FYEKMQ, per germline (reference sequence). The CDR3 extends over 17 amino acids. The CDR3 loop is CASSLGGGRRSGNTIYF. CDR3 DNA: TGTGCCAGCAGCTTAGGCGGGGGACGGAGATCTGGAAACACCATATATTTT.

This chain uses TRBV6-2 or TRBV6-3 with TRBJ2-5; the match to TRBD2 covers 13 bases. The CDR3 covers 16 residues. After removal of 5 bases from V and 5 bases from J, the junction contained 8 bases not matched to a gene. Germline CDR1 and CDR2: MNHEY and SVGEGT. The CDR3 DNA reads TGTGCCAGCAGTCCACTAGCGGGGGGGCCTCAGGAGACCCAGTACTTC. Amino acids: CASSPLAGGPQETQYF.

V and J are TRBV28 and TRBJ2-7; TRBD1 is a possible D gene (6 bases). In germline, CDR1 is MDHEN, CDR2 SYDVKM. The length of the CDR3 is 14 residues. V lost 3 bases and J lost 6, with 15 bases in between. CDR3 region: CASSLGNRALEQYF. CDR3 DNA sequence: TGTGCCAGCAGTTTGGGGAACAGGGCGCTCGAGCAGTACTTC.

The CDR3 DNA follows: TGTGCTAGTGGTTCGGCCCGACACCTGGAGGGGACTAATGAAAAACTGTTTTTT. This translates into CASGSARHLEGTNEKLFF. This sequence joins TRBV12-5 and TRBJ1-4; weak D call: TRBD1 (5 bases). Germline CDR1 LGHNT, CDR2 FRNRAP. V was trimmed by 4 bases and J by 2 bases, leaving 20 bases between them. This CDR3 region has 18 residues.

The genes are TRBV29-1 and TRBJ1-1, with 9 bases matching TRBD1. Germline CDR1 reads SQVTM; CDR2 reads ANQGSEA. The CDR3 totals 16 residues. V shed 5 bases, J shed 2 bases, and the junction held 12 bases outside the gene matches. CDR3 nucleotides: TGCAGCGTTCGGCCACAGGGGGCTTTTATAAACACTGAAGCTTTCTTT. Protein product: CSVRPQGAFINTEAFF.

J is TRBJ2-3 and V is TRBV6-2 or TRBV6-3; TRBD2 agrees at 8 bases. V was clipped by 6 bases and J by 5 bases; unmatched bases: 13. The germline V gene has CDR1 MNHEY and CDR2 SVGEGT. This CDR3 region has 16 residues. CDR3 nucleotide sequence: TGTGCCAGCAGCCTCCACACGGGGGGGGCCAAAGATACGCAGTATTTT. It codes for CASSLHTGGAKDTQYF.

This chain uses TRBV5-1 with TRBJ2-3, with 12 bases lining up with TRBD2. V lost 3 bases, J lost 7 bases, and 6 bases stayed unmatched. Germline assignment: CDR1 SGHRS and CDR2 YFSETQ. The CDR3 runs to 15 residues. The CDR3 loop is CASSSETSGGNTQYF. The CDR3 DNA follows: TGCGCCAGCAGCTCGGAGACTAGCGGGGGTAATACGCAGTATTTT. The complete variable domain, with remaining parts taken from reference TRBV5-1 and TRBJ2-3, reads KAGVTQTPRYLIKTRGQQVTLSCSPISGHRSVSWYQQTPGQGLQFLFEYFSETQRNKGNFPGRFSGRQFSNSRSEMNVSTLELGDSALYLCASSSETSGGNTQYFGPGTRLTVL.

This clone occurred once. This chain uses TRBV7-2 with TRBJ2-7, with TRBD2 matching over 8 bases. The CDR3 sequence is 16 residues long. With V trimmed by 5 bases and J by 0 bases, 9 bases remained unmatched. Germline CDR1 and CDR2: SGHTA and FQGNSA. The chain's CDR3 is CASSVGPTSGSYEQYF. CDR3 bases: TGTGCCAGCAGCGTAGGGCCTACTAGCGGCTCCTACGAGCAGTACTTC.

The rearrangement joins TRBV19 to TRBJ2-2; D uncertain. V lost 7 bases and J 3 bases, leaving 12 bases between the germline ends. The CDR3 extends over 14 amino acids. The germline gives CDR1 LNHDA, CDR2 SQIVND (reference sequence). In nucleotides, the CDR3 is TGTGCCAGTAAACCTGACACCTACACCGGGGAGCTGTTTTTT. This codes for CASKPDTYTGELFF. Full variable domain (missing parts from reference TRBV19 and TRBJ2-2): DGGITQSPKYLFRKEGQNVTLSCEQNLNHDAMYWYRQDPGQGLRLIYYSQIVNDFQKGDIAEGYSVSREKKESFPLTVTSAQKNPTAFYLCASKPDTYTGELFFGEGSRLTVL.

The rearrangement uses TRBV27 and TRBJ2-5; TRBD1 might be the D (6 bases). There are 15 residues in the CDR3. V gave up 5 bases and J gave up 4 bases, with 17 bases separating them. Germline V lookup: CDR1 MNHEY, CDR2 SMNVEV (reference sequence). The CDR3 sequence is CASSLQGHARETQYF. The DNA for the CDR3 is TGTGCCAGCAGTCTCCAGGGACACGCGAGAGAGACCCAGTACTTC.

The J gene is TRBJ1-6, the V gene TRBV4-3; no reliable D call. Germline values: CDR1 LGHNA, CDR2 YSLEER. The CDR3 sequence is 13 residues long. Trimming removed 0 bases from V and 11 bases from J, with 8 bases in between. CDR3 coding DNA: TGCGCCAGCAGCCAAGATAGTTTGGCACCCCTCCACTTT. Amino acid sequence: CASSQDSLAPLHF.

The rearrangement links TRBV7-3 to TRBJ2-1, with 15 bases fitting TRBD2. This CDR3 region has 15 residues. V lost 5 bases and J lost 10; bases outside the gene matches: 6. Germline V lookup: CDR1 SGHTA, CDR2 FQGTGA. Here the CDR3 reads CASSQGLAGGREQFF. CDR3 DNA: TGTGCCAGCAGCCAGGGACTAGCGGGGGGCAGGGAGCAGTTCTTC.

This clone was counted once. The genes are TRBV19 and TRBJ2-2; D is possibly TRBD1 (6 bases). The CDR3 sequence is 15 residues long. Germline assignment: CDR1 LNHDA and CDR2 SQIVND (reference sequence). V dropped 9 bases and J dropped 6 bases, with 20 bases sitting between them. CDR3 sequence: CASKEGGPSPGELFF. CDR3 nucleotide sequence: TGTGCCAGCAAAGAAGGGGGACCGAGTCCCGGGGAGCTGTTTTTT.

This sequence joins TRBV7-3 and TRBJ1-1, with D perhaps TRBD1 (5 bases). CDR3 length equals 14 residues. V shed 8 bases and J shed 4 bases, with 17 bases lying between them. Germline CDR1 SGHTA, CDR2 FQGTGA. CDR3 residues: CASRGGGQGTEAFF. DNA of the CDR3: TGTGCCAGCCGGGGCGGAGGGCAGGGCACTGAAGCTTTCTTT.

This sequence joins TRBV5-1 and TRBJ2-2; D gene ambiguous. V lost 4 bases, J lost 7 bases, and 11 bases lay in between. The CDR3 totals 13 residues. Per germline, CDR1 SGHRS and CDR2 YFSETQ. This CDR3 reads CASSPPYGGELFF. The CDR3 DNA is TGCGCCAGCAGCCCCCCTTACGGCGGGGAGCTGTTTTTT.

The genes are TRBV7-9 and TRBJ2-2, with 7 bases lining up with TRBD2. The CDR3 has 15 amino acids. V gave up 4 bases and J gave up 0 bases; unmatched junction bases: 2. Germline CDR1 is SEHNR and CDR2 is FQNEAQ (reference sequence). CDR3 in amino acids: CASSWGGPNTGELFF. In DNA form, the CDR3 reads TGTGCCAGCAGCTGGGGGGGACCGAACACCGGGGAGCTGTTTTTT.

Comment on this clone: Mismatch with germline at one junction end may stem from a read error. The V call is TRBV6-5, the J call TRBJ2-1; the D gene is possibly TRBD2 (6 bases). The CDR3 runs 12 residues. The germline V gene has CDR1 MNHEY and CDR2 SVGAGI. Written as DNA, the CDR3 is TGTGCCTGCAGGGACTTTTACAATGAGCAGTTCTTC. Protein: CACRDFYNEQFF.

This sequence joins TRBV28 and TRBJ2-2; D remains ambiguous. Trimming took off 5 bases at V and 0 bases at J, with 16 bases between the two ends. The CDR3 runs 17 residues. CDR1 MDHEN and CDR2 SYDVKM come from the germline V gene. The CDR3 bases are TGTGCCAGCAGTCCACTGTTGTACCAATCGAACACCGGGGAGCTGTTTTTT. Its translation: CASSPLLYQSNTGELFF.

This clone was recorded only once. This CDR3 is CASSGLAEAFF. As DNA, the CDR3 is TGTGCCAGTAGTGGGCTGGCTGAAGCTTTCTTT. The rearrangement joins TRBV19 to TRBJ1-1; D is unclear. Trimming removed 5 bases at V and 6 bases at J, with 7 bases between. The CDR3 length is 11 residues. Germline V CDR1 and CDR2: LNHDA, SQIVND (reference sequence). The full variable domain, in which reference TRBV19 and TRBJ1-1 provide the parts outside the CDR3, is DGGITQSPKYLFRKEGQNVTLSCEQNLNHDAMYWYRQDPGQGLRLIYYSQIVNDFQKGDIAEGYSVSREKKESFPLTVTSAQKNPTAFYLCASSGLAEAFFGQGTRLTVV.

The count of this clone is one. The genes are TRBV19 and TRBJ2-2; TRBD1 is a possible D gene (5 bases). This CDR3 is 15 amino acids long. Looked up from germline, CDR1 is LNHDA and CDR2 is SQIVND (reference sequence). V shed 6 bases and J shed 4 bases, with 15 bases lying between them. CDR3 protein: CASRPTGRSTGELFF. CDR3 nucleotides: TGTGCCAGTAGGCCCACAGGCAGGAGCACCGGGGAGCTGTTTTTT.

J is TRBJ2-5 and V is TRBV6-6; no clear D gene. V lost 2 bases to trimming and J lost 3 bases, with 4 bases between them. The CDR3 is 12 residues long. The germline CDR1 and CDR2 sequences are MNHNY and SVGAGI (reference sequence). The CDR3 region is CASSYPKETQYF. The CDR3 region has the DNA TGTGCCAGCAGTTACCCCAAAGAGACCCAGTACTTC.

This chain uses TRBV5-1 with TRBJ2-1; TRBD2 agrees at 11 bases. CDR1 SGHRS and CDR2 YFSETQ come from the germline V gene. The CDR3 runs to 16 residues. V dropped 0 bases and J dropped 6; count of bases not matched to a gene: 5. CDR3: CASSLGAGTSGNEQFF. In DNA, the CDR3 is TGCGCCAGCAGCTTGGGAGCCGGGACTAGCGGCAATGAGCAGTTCTTC. The full variable domain, rest sourced from reference TRBV5-1 and TRBJ2-1, is KAGVTQTPRYLIKTRGQQVTLSCSPISGHRSVSWYQQTPGQGLQFLFEYFSETQRNKGNFPGRFSGRQFSNSRSEMNVSTLELGDSALYLCASSLGAGTSGNEQFFGPGTRLTVL.

The chain is built from TRBV11-2 and TRBJ1-1; 8 bases match TRBD1. J gave up 4 bases and V 2 bases, and 0 bases lay outside the gene matches. The germline gives CDR1 SGHAT, CDR2 FQNNGV. The length of the CDR3 is 13 residues. The CDR3 nucleotides are TGTGCCAGCAGCTTACAGGGGGCCACTGAAGCTTTCTTT. Translation: CASSLQGATEAFF.

V gene TRBV3-1 (or the pseudogene TRBV3-2) combines with J gene TRBJ2-3; 7 bases are shared with TRBD1. V shed 1 base and J 0 bases; nucleotides not matched to a gene: 1. In germline, CDR1 is LGHDT, CDR2 YNNKEL (reference sequence). The CDR3 is 15 amino acids. CDR3 in DNA: TGTGCCAGCAGCCAAGCGGGACAGAGCACAGATACGCAGTATTTT. Translated: CASSQAGQSTDTQYF.